Following are 21 T cell receptor beta chains from one sample sequenced in a study of shared clonotypes between healthy human individuals. TCRdb's table, derived via immunoSEQ multiplex PCR, lists solely in-frame clones and lacks some. The repertoire has around 1,100,000 clones, around three quarters of them found once; the top ten carry roughly 0.83%. Sequencing was carried out using memory CD4+ T cells from PBMCs. The sample's subset: CD45RA-negative fraction. The receptors were gathered from a man between 18 and 29 years old in good health. Some clones in this sample may be carry-over from other donors' samples.

V is TRBV28 and J is TRBJ2-3, with 11 nucleotides matching TRBD2. CDR1 MDHEN and CDR2 SYDVKM come from the germline V gene. With V trimmed by 6 bases and J by 0 bases, 8 bases remained unmatched. The CDR3 length is 17 residues. Written as DNA, the CDR3 is TGTGCCAGCAGCTCCCCCCGGACTAGCGGGAGCACAGATACGCAGTATTTT. This encodes CASSSPRTSGSTDTQYF.

This clone occurred a few times. CDR3 protein: CASSIRRLDGYTF. The CDR3 DNA is TGTGCCAGTAGTATCCGCAGGTTGGATGGCTACACCTTC. The gene calls are TRBV19 and TRBJ1-2; D gene uncertain. Germline V CDR1 and CDR2: LNHDA, SQIVND (reference sequence). The CDR3 length is 13 residues. With 3 bases removed from V and 6 bases from J, the gap between germline ends came to 11 bases.

The chain employs TRBV11-2 and TRBJ1-1, with TRBD1 identical over 7 bases. Trimming took 2 bases from V and 3 from J; bases not matched to a gene: 6. Germline V gives CDR1 SGHAT, CDR2 FQNNGV. This CDR3 is built from 15 residues. CDR3 DNA sequence: TGTGCCAGCAGCTTAAGTCGACAGGGTGACACTGAAGCTTTCTTT. Translation: CASSLSRQGDTEAFF.

J is TRBJ2-3 and V is TRBV7-2; D unresolved. The germline V gene encodes CDR1 SGHTA and CDR2 FQGNSA. The germline V and J ends were trimmed by 3 bases and 5 bases, with 9 bases remaining between them. This CDR3 has 13 residues. CDR3 nucleotides: TGTGCCAGCAGCTTCATCCCCGGAGATACGCAGTATTTT. Residues: CASSFIPGDTQYF.

The V call is TRBV28, the J call TRBJ1-1, with TRBD1 as a possible D gene (5 bases). The V gene's germline CDR1 is MDHEN and CDR2 SYDVKM. Trimming removed 1 base from V and 6 bases from J, with 15 bases in between. This CDR3 is 15 amino acids long. CDR3 loop: CASSLSWGRTAEAFF. CDR3 bases: TGTGCCAGCAGTTTATCTTGGGGCCGGACCGCTGAAGCTTTCTTT. Full variable domain (remainder filled in from reference TRBV28 and TRBJ1-1): DVKVTQSSRYLVKRTGEKVFLECVQDMDHENMFWYRQDPGLGLRLIYFSYDVKMKEKGDIPEGYSVSREKKERFSLILESASTNQTSMYLCASSLSWGRTAEAFFGQGTRLTVV.

The CDR3 coding sequence is TGTGCCAGCAGCTTAGGGGAAGAACAGGGTTGGTTTGGCTCACCCCTCCACTTT. Translation gives CASSLGEEQGWFGSPLHF. The chain recombines TRBV7-2 with TRBJ1-6; D may be TRBD1 (6 bases). CDR3 length: 18 amino acids. Germline loops: CDR1 SGHTA, CDR2 FQGNSA. With 1 base removed from V and 10 bases from J, the gap between germline ends came to 23 bases.

The chain employs TRBV18 and TRBJ2-3; 12 bases fit TRBD2. CDR3 size: 13 residues. Germline V lookup: CDR1 KGHSH, CDR2 LQKENI. V dropped 6 bases and J dropped 13; count of bases not matched to a gene: 8. The DNA of the CDR3 is TGTGCCAGCTCTCAAAGACTAGCGGGAGAGGAGTATTTT. Protein: CASSQRLAGEEYF.

The chain is built from TRBV2 and TRBJ2-7, with TRBD2 matching over 12 bases. The trim removed 2 bases at V and 5 bases at J, leaving 7 bases unmatched. This CDR3 spans 16 amino acids. Germline V gene lookup returns CDR1 SNHLY and CDR2 FYNNEI. The CDR3 nucleotides are TGTGCCAGCAGTGAACAGGCTAGCGGGAGGGATGACGAGCAGTACTTC. Its translation: CASSEQASGRDDEQYF.

The V and J genes are TRBV7-6 and TRBJ1-4, with a weak D call TRBD1 (5 bases). The ends were cut back, 5 bases at V and 3 bases at J, with 7 bases in the middle. The CDR3 is made up of 13 amino acids. Germline V gene lookup returns CDR1 SGHVS and CDR2 FNYEAQ. The CDR3 reads CASSLTANEKLFF. CDR3 sequence (DNA): TGTGCCAGCAGCCTGACAGCTAATGAAAAACTGTTTTTT.

The V call is TRBV9, the J call TRBJ2-3; D is perhaps TRBD1 (5 bases). This CDR3 spans 15 amino acids. Trimming pared 0 bases from V and 6 bases from J, leaving 14 bases between. Per the germline V gene, CDR1 is SGDLS and CDR2 is YYNGEE. In DNA form, the CDR3 reads TGTGCCAGCAGCGTAGAAGAGGTGGGGCGGGATACGCAGTATTTT. Its protein is CASSVEEVGRDTQYF.

This chain connects TRBV6-1 to TRBJ2-6, with D unresolved. The V end lost 1 base, the J end lost 0 bases, and 16 bases lay between the germline ends. The CDR3 sequence is 19 residues long. Germline V CDR1 and CDR2: MNHNS, SASEGT. The CDR3 bases are TGTGCCAGCAGTGAAGGTTGGGGAACATACCTCTCTGGGGCCAACGTCCTGACTTTC. Its translation is CASSEGWGTYLSGANVLTF.

In its sample, this clone was seen once. The chain employs TRBV6-5 and TRBJ2-7; 7 bases match TRBD1. Germline CDR1 and CDR2: MNHEY and SVGAGI. J gave up 2 bases and V 6 bases, and 1 base lay outside the gene matches. The CDR3 runs to 12 residues. The DNA of the CDR3 is TGTGCCAGCAGAACAGGGGCCTACGAGCAGTACTTC. This gives the protein CASRTGAYEQYF.

This clone was recorded at least ten times. The chain is built from TRBV2 and TRBJ1-4, with TRBD1 identical over 7 bases. Germline lookup yields CDR1 SNHLY and CDR2 FYNNEI. The length of the CDR3 is 14 residues. V trimming: 6 bases; J trimming: 3 bases; junction bases outside the gene matches: 4. CDR3: CASRRGQPNEKLFF. CDR3 nucleotide sequence: TGTGCCAGCAGGAGGGGACAGCCTAATGAAAAACTGTTTTTT.

This clone was counted a few times. The junction shows a germline mismatch at one end, possibly a read error. V gene TRBV7-2 combines with J gene TRBJ2-7; D ambiguous. Germline V gene sequence: CDR1 SGHTA, CDR2 FQGNSA. CDR3 length equals 13 residues. For the CDR3, the DNA is TGTGCCAGCAGCTCCTTGGGCGGCTCTTCACCCCCCTTC. Translated, it gives CASSSLGGSSPPF.

About this clone itself: It is likely a read error: a sequence one base away is far more abundant. The same CDR3 also results from other DNA sequences found in this sample. The rearrangement links TRBV4-2 to TRBJ2-1; 8 nucleotides agree with TRBD2. The CDR3 has 16 amino acids. Unmatched junction bases numbered 8, after V lost 4 bases and J lost 3 bases. Germline V gene lookup returns CDR1 LGHNA and CDR2 YNFKEQ. This CDR3 reads CASSLSTSGSYNEQFF. The CDR3 DNA reads TGTGCCAGCAGCCTCTCGACCAGCGGGAGCTACAATGAGCAGTTCTTC.

As to this clone: The same CDR3 arises from other DNA sequences in this sample as well. This rearrangement joins TRBV18 to TRBJ1-5, with D unclear. This CDR3 contains 15 residues. Germline CDR1 reads KGHSH; CDR2 reads LQKENI. V lost 1 base and J lost 0, with 7 bases in between. CDR3 residues: CASSPQDNSNQPQHF. CDR3 nucleotide sequence: TGTGCCAGCTCACCACAGGATAATAGCAATCAGCCCCAGCATTTT. Combining the CDR3 with reference TRBV18 and TRBJ1-5 gives the whole variable domain NAGVMQNPRHLVRRRGQEARLRCSPMKGHSHVYWYRQLPEEGLKFMVYLQKENIIDESGMPKERFSAEFPKEGPSILRIQQVVRGDSAAYFCASSPQDNSNQPQHFGDGTRLSIL.

This clone has just a few counts. The chain combines TRBV28 with TRBJ2-1, with D possibly being TRBD2 (6 bases). The CDR3 has 18 residues. Germline V gene sequence: CDR1 MDHEN, CDR2 SYDVKM. Trimming took off 5 bases at V and 5 bases at J, with 25 bases between the two ends. The chain's CDR3 is CASSPPRTRESGDNEQFF. DNA of the CDR3: TGTGCCAGCAGTCCCCCGAGGACCCGGGAGAGCGGTGACAATGAGCAGTTCTTC.

This sequence joins TRBV19 and TRBJ1-4, with TRBD1 matching over 7 bases. Per germline, CDR1 LNHDA and CDR2 SQIVND (reference sequence). The CDR3 has 15 amino acids. Trimming took 8 bases from V and 4 from J; bases not matched to a gene: 10. CDR3 DNA: TGTGCCAGTTCTCACGACAGGGCTCTTAATGAAAAACTGTTTTTT. Its protein is CASSHDRALNEKLFF.

V and J are TRBV2 and TRBJ1-1; perhaps TRBD1 as D (6 bases). The CDR3 consists of 14 residues. V was pared by 5 bases and J by 1 base, with 11 bases between. CDR1 is SNHLY and CDR2 is FYNNEI in the germline V gene. CDR3 coding DNA: TGTGCCAGCAGTCCACAGGGTTGGAACACTGAAGCTTTCTTT. Translated: CASSPQGWNTEAFF.

A single count supports this clone. This chain joins TRBV7-9 and TRBJ2-1; 8 bases align to TRBD2. J was trimmed by 8 bases and V by 5 bases; bases with no gene match: 11. Germline CDR1 is SEHNR and CDR2 is FQNEAQ (reference sequence). This CDR3 spans 15 amino acids. The CDR3, as DNA: TGTGCCAGCAGCCACTATAGCGGGAAAGGAGATGAGCAGTTCTTC. Amino acids: CASSHYSGKGDEQFF.

V usage is TRBV9 and J usage is TRBJ2-3; 14 bases align to TRBD2. The CDR3 spans 16 residues. Germline CDR1 and CDR2: SGDLS and YYNGEE. With V trimmed by 4 bases and J by 6 bases, 7 bases remained unmatched. The CDR3 sequence is CASSFRTSGGRDTQYF. In DNA form, the CDR3 reads TGTGCCAGCAGCTTCCGGACTAGCGGGGGGCGGGATACGCAGTATTTT.